The clone carrying this T cell receptor beta chain was recorded once. What it recognizes is unknown. Then a second PCR, running roughly 7 to 11 cycles, was carried out with a sample-barcoded 5' primer and a J-beta primer mix. TCRdb recomputed calls from the 5' RACE reads with MiXCR, one row per CDR3 protein. The profile shows over a million distinct CDR3 sequences, under 55% of them singletons. The trim removed 5 bases at V and 11 bases at J, leaving 25 bases unmatched. Germline loops: CDR1 LGHNA, CDR2 YNFKEQ. The CDR3 has 18 residues. This sample stems from a study of blood T cells in healthy people across ages. Study-wide results and limits: When set beside aged donors, long-lived donors presented more naive CD4+ cells and higher diversity. Unknown CMV status may confound age-related changes in expanded clones. Significant beta diversity loss was already apparent by age approximately 40, declining roughly linearly.

The chain is built from TRBV4-2 and TRBJ2-5, with 8 bases matching TRBD2. The sequenced sample was blood. This receptor was identified in a woman aged 18-30 years in good health. CDR3 loop: CASSVWLSRRGAYNEQYF. In DNA, the CDR3 is TGTGCCAGCAGCGTTTGGCTATCTAGGCGGGGGGCCTACAATGAGCAGTACTTC.